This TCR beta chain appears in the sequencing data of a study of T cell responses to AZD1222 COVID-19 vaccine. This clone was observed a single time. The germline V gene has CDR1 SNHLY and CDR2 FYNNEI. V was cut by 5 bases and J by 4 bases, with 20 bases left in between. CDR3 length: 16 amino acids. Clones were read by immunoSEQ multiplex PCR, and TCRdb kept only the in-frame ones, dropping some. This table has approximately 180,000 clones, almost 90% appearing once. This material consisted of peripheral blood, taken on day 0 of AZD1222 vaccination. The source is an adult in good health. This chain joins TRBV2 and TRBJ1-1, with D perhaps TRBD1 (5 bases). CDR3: CASSYRHFRGSTEAFF. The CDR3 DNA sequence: TGTGCCAGCAGTTACAGACACTTTCGGGGGAGCACTGAAGCTTTCTTT.